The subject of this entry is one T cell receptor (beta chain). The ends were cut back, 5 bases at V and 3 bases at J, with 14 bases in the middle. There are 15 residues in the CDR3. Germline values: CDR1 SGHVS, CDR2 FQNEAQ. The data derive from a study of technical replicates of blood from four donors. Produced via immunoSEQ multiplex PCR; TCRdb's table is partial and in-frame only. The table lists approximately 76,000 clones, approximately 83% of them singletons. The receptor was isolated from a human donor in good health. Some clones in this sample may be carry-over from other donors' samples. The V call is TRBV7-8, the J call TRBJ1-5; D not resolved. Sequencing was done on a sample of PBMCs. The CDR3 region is CASSPLTMNNQPQHF. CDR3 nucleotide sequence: TGTGCCAGCAGCCCCCTAACGATGAACAATCAGCCCCAGCATTTT.